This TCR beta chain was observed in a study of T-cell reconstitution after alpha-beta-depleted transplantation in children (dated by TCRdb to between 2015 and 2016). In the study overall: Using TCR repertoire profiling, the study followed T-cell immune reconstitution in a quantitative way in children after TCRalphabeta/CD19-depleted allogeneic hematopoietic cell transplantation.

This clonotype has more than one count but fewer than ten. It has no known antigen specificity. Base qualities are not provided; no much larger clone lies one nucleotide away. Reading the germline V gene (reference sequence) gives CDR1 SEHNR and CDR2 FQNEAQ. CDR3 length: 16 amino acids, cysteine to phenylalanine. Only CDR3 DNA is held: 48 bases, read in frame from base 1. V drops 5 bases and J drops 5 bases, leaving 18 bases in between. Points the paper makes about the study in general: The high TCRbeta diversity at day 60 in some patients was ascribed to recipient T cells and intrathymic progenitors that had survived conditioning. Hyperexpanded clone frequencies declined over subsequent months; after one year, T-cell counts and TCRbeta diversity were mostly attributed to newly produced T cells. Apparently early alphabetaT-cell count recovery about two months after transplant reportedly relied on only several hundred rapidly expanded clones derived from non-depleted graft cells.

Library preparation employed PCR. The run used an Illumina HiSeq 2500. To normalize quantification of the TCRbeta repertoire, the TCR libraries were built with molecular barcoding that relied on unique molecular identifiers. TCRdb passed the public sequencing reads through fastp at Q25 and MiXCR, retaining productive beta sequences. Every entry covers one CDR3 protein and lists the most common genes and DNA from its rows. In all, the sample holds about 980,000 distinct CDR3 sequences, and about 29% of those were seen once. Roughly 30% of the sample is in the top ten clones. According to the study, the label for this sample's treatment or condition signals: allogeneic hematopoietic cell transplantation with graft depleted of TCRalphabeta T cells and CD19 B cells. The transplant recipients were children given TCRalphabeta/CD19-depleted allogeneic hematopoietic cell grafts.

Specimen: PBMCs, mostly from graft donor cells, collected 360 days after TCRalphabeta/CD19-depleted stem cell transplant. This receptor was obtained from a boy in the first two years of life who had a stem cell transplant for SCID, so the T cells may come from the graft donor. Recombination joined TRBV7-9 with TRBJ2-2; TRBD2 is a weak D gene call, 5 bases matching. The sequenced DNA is TGTGCCAGCAGCCGAATAAAAGCGGTAGGAACCGGGGAGCTGTTTTTT. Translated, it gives CASSRIKAVGTGELFF. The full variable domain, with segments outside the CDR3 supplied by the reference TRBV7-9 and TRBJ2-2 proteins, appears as DTGVSQNPRHKITKRGQNVTFRCDPISEHNRLYWYRQTLGQGPEFLTYFQNEAQLEKSRLLSDRFSAERPKGSFSTLEIQRTEQGDSAMYLCASSRIKAVGTGELFFGEGSRLTVL.